This TCR beta chain was identified in a study of blood T cell repertoires in COVID-19. Across the whole study: COVID-19 samples, acute and convalescent, were from the United States, Italy and Spain. Sample material is recorded as cDNA or gDNA derived from T cells, B-cell-depleted T cells, or PBMCs.

This CDR3 contains 13 residues. Germline lookup yields CDR1 SGHTA and CDR2 FQGNSA. Trimming cost V 1 base and J 4 bases, with 7 bases left between them. Enrolled through a virtual design, the participants were between roughly 18 and 90 years of age and came from fewer than 30 US areas. The table came from immunoSEQ multiplex PCR; TCRdb's copy has only in-frame clones and leaves some out. The sample lists hundreds of thousands of clones; around 81% were seen once. This chain connects TRBV7-2 to TRBJ1-2; D remains ambiguous. Sequenced sample: PBMCs or T cells enriched from blood (not recorded which). The receptor's source is a man aged 25 to 45 with acute COVID-19. The CDR3 DNA reads as TGTGCCAGCAGCTTAGACAATTTCTATGGCTACACCTTC. It yields the protein CASSLDNFYGYTF.